This T cell receptor beta chain was observed in a study of regulatory dendritic cells for organ transplantation. Sorted T cells were CFSE-labeled and cultured 4 to 5 days with allogeneic regulatory or mature dendritic cells at 1:10. V was trimmed by 2 bases and J by 2 bases, leaving 7 bases between them. The CDR3 has 13 residues. The germline V gene has CDR1 SGHRS and CDR2 YFSETQ. This clone was detected a few times. What it recognizes is unknown. Sequencing used immunoSEQ multiplex PCR; TCRdb keeps in-frame clones, though not all of them. The sample comprises under 15,000 clones, 60% to 80% of which are singletons, and 0.6% to 0.65% rests with the top ten.

The sequencing input was naive CD4+ T cells from blood cultured with regulatory dendritic cells. Subset denoted: CD45RA+ naive T cells. This receptor was identified in a human donor in good health. The chain employs TRBV5-1 and TRBJ2-5; D gene unclear. In DNA form, the CDR3 reads TGCGCCAGCAGCTTATTGGCTCAAGAGACCCAGTACTTC. The encoded protein is CASSLLAQETQYF.